This record looks at one TCR beta chain sequence and its context. This specimen belongs to a study of blood T cell repertoires in COVID-19. Across the study: Donors in the United States, Italy and Spain gave samples during acute or convalescent COVID-19.

The ends were cut back, 4 bases at V and 0 bases at J, with 13 bases in the middle. CDR1 and CDR2 from the germline V gene are SGHRS and YFSETQ. This CDR3 is 15 amino acids long. Exposed study participants had met a COVID-19 case within 2 weeks before entry. In the original analysis: Amplification of reference gene primers was used by the study to estimate nucleated cell counts. Assay used: immunoSEQ multiplex PCR; TCRdb lists only in-frame clones, some missing. Clone size and V and J calls were adopted from that table, with D and trimming inferred from the DNA. The repertoire holds 350,000 to 450,000 clones, with roughly nine tenths as singletons.

The chain joins TRBV5-1 to TRBJ2-5; weak D call: TRBD2 (5 bases). The sequence was obtained from a woman aged 40 to 50 who had been exposed to COVID-19. Sequencing used PBMCs or T cells enriched from blood (not recorded which). The CDR3 reads CASSPDGLNQETQYF. The CDR3 bases are TGCGCCAGCAGCCCGGACGGACTTAACCAAGAGACCCAGTACTTC. Supplemented by reference TRBV5-1 and TRBJ2-5, the full variable domain reads KAGVTQTPRYLIKTRGQQVTLSCSPISGHRSVSWYQQTPGQGLQFLFEYFSETQRNKGNFPGRFSGRQFSNSRSEMNVSTLELGDSALYLCASSPDGLNQETQYFGPGTRLLVL.